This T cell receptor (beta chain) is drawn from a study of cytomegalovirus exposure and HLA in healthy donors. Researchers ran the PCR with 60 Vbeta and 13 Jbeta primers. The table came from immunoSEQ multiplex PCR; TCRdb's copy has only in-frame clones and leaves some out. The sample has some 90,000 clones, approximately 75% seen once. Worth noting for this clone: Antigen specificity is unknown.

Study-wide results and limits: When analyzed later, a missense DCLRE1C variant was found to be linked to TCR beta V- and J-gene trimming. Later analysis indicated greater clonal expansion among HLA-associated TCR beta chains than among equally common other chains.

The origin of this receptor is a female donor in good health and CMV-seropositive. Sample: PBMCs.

CDR3 residues: CASTQTYEQYF. The CDR3 DNA reads as TGTGCCAGCACCCAGACCTACGAGCAGTACTTC. This sequence joins TRBV2 and TRBJ2-7, with D unclear. Germline V gene sequence: CDR1 SNHLY, CDR2 FYNNEI. There are 11 residues in the CDR3. Trimming removed 7 bases from V and 2 bases from J, with 6 bases in between.